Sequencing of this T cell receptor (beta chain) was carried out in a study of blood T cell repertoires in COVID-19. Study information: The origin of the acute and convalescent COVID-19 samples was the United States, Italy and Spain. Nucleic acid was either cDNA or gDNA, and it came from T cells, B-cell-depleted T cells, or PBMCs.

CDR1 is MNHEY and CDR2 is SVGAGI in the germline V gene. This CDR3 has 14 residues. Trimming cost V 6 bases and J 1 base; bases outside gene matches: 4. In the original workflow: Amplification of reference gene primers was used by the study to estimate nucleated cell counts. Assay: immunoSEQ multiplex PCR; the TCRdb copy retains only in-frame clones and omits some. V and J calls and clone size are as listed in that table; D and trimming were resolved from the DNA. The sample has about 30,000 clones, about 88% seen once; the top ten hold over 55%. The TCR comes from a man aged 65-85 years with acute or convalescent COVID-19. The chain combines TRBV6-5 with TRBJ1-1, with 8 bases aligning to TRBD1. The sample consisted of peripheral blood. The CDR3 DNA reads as TGTGCCAGCAGGGCCGGGACAGGGAACACTGAAGCTTTCTTT. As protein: CASRAGTGNTEAFF.